The rows below give T cell receptor beta chains drawn from one sample of a study of shared clonotypes between healthy human individuals. Generated by immunoSEQ multiplex PCR, the TCRdb table keeps only in-frame clones and is missing some. The sample includes a few hundred thousand clones, 95% to 98% of them seen just once. The specimen was naive CD4+ T cells sorted from blood. The source is a woman aged 25 to 39 in good health. The CDR3 runs from the conserved cysteine through the conserved F or W. A D gene is named only where the DNA matches it firmly. The size entry is marked missing in some rows and otherwise reads once, few, many or a size class.

TRBJ2-5 | - | - | TRBV11-1 | 12 | TGTGCCAGCAGCTGGGCCCAAGAGACCCAGTACTTC | CASSWAQETQYF
TRBJ2-3 | - | TRBD1 | TRBV19 | 16 | TGTGCCAGTAGTATACGAGCGACAGGGGATTCAGATACGCAGTATTTT | CASSIRATGDSDTQYF
TRBJ1-2 | - | - | TRBV18 | 13 | TGTGCCAGCTCATTACCGACCAGGGATGGCTACACCTTC | CASSLPTRDGYTF
TRBJ1-1 | once | - | TRBV6-5 | 15 | TGTGCCAGCAGTCGCCGGACAGTCCAGAACACTGAAGCTTTCTTT | CASSRRTVQNTEAFF
TRBJ2-7 | - | - | TRBV5-1 | 11 | TGCGCCAGCAGTTTGGATTACGAGCAGTACTTC | CASSLDYEQYF
TRBJ2-3 | - | - | TRBV29-1 | 15 | TGCAGCGTTGGAACCCTCGGAGGAAACACAGATACGCAGTATTTT | CSVGTLGGNTDTQYF
TRBJ2-7 | - | - | TRBV5-4 | 12 | TGTGCCAGCAGCCTATTCGAGCGCGAGCAGTACTTC | CASSLFEREQYF
TRBJ2-1 | - | - | TRBV11-3 | 15 | TGTGCCAGCAGCTTAGAGGGTAGCTCCTACAATGAGCAGTTCTTC | CASSLEGSSYNEQFF
TRBJ2-1 | - | - | TRBV21-1 | 21 | TGTGCCAGCAGCGAGATCAAAGAGGGAAACAGGGGCAGAAGTTCCTACAATGAGCAGTTCTTC | CASSEIKEGNRGRSSYNEQFF
TRBJ1-6 | - | - | TRBV28 | 12 | TGTGCCGGGGCCCGCCCCAATTCACCCCTCCACTTT | CAGARPNSPLHF
TRBJ1-2 | - | - | TRBV28 | 13 | TGTGCCAGCAGTCCACGACTGAGCTATGGCTACACCTTC | CASSPRLSYGYTF
TRBJ1-1 | - | TRBD1 | TRBV27 | 15 | TGTGCCAGCAGTTGGCCGGGACAGGAGAACACTGAAGCTTTCTTT | CASSWPGQENTEAFF
TRBJ2-5 | once | - | TRBV13 | 13 | TGTGCCAGCAGTCGTCTTGGCCAAGAGACCCAGTACTTC | CASSRLGQETQYF
TRBJ1-2 | once | TRBD1 | TRBV5-4 | 13 | TGTGCCAGCAGCTTACCAACAGGGGCTGGCTACACCTTC | CASSLPTGAGYTF
TRBJ2-5 | once | TRBD1 | TRBV18 | 14 | TGTGCCAGCTCAACGAAGGGGGCCCAAGAGACCCAGTACTTC | CASSTKGAQETQYF
TRBJ1-2 | - | - | TRBV28 | 14 | TGTGCCAGCAGTCCCAGCAGGGACGGGTATGGCTACACCTTC | CASSPSRDGYGYTF
TRBJ2-7 | - | - | TRBV29-1 | 13 | TGCAGCGTTTCCAAGACAGGCACCTACGAGCAGTACTTC | CSVSKTGTYEQYF
TRBJ1-4 | - | - | TRBV18 | 17 | TGTGCCAGCTCACCATCGACTGGGTTAGCAACTAATGAAAAACTGTTTTTT | CASSPSTGLATNEKLFF
TRBJ1-6 | - | TRBD1 | TRBV19 | 15 | TGTGCCAGTAGTATCCGACAGGGGGGTTTATCACCCCTCCACTTT | CASSIRQGGLSPLHF
TRBJ2-7 | - | TRBD1 | TRBV19 | 17 | TGTGCCAGTAGTATGGGGACAGGGGGAGCTCGCCCCTACGAGCAGTACTTC | CASSMGTGGARPYEQYF
TRBJ2-3 | - | TRBD2 | TRBV5-4 | 15 | TGTGCCAGCAGCTTGCCTAGCGGGAGTGGAGATACGCAGTATTTT | CASSLPSGSGDTQYF
TRBJ2-7 | once | - | TRBV6-5 | 13 | TGTGCCAGCAGCCTCGCTGGCGGACACGAGCAGTACTTC | CASSLAGGHEQYF
TRBJ1-1 | - | - | TRBV28 | 13 | TGTGCCAGCAGTTTCGGTATGAACACTGAAGCTTTCTTT | CASSFGMNTEAFF
TRBJ2-3 | - | TRBD2 | TRBV7-9 | 17 | TGTGCCAGCAGCTTAGGGTGGCTAGCGGGAGAGACAGATACGCAGTATTTT | CASSLGWLAGETDTQYF
TRBJ2-7 | - | - | TRBV2 | 13 | TGTGCCAGCAGTGAGCAGGGGAGGTACGAGCAGTACTTC | CASSEQGRYEQYF
TRBJ2-2 | - | TRBD2 | TRBV2 | 15 | TGTGCCAGCAGTTCGGGACTAGCCGGCACCGGGGAGCTGTTTTTT | CASSSGLAGTGELFF
TRBJ1-2 | - | TRBD1 | TRBV6-1 | 14 | TGTGCCAGCAGAACGGACAGGCCTTATGTAGGCTACACCTTC | CASRTDRPYVGYTF